The 22 T cell receptor beta chains below all came from one sample that was sequenced in a study of patients and donors after allogeneic stem cell transplantation. TCRdb reprocessed the RT-PCR reads via MiXCR and lists one record per CDR3 protein. The sample lists roughly 30,000 distinct CDR3 sequences; around 7% were seen once. The sequenced sample was blood, either unsorted or a sorted T cell fraction (not recorded which). These receptors came from a human donor who was either an allogeneic HSCT recipient or a stem cell or donor lymphocyte infusion donor (not recorded which). It is not recorded whose cells these are; they may come from a transplant donor.

This clonotype has a count of ten or more. This chain uses TRBV5-5 with TRBJ1-2; 7 nucleotides line up with TRBD1. CDR1 is SGHKS, CDR2 YYEKEE, per germline (reference sequence). The CDR3 runs to 12 residues. V lost 2 bases, J lost 13 bases, and 8 bases stayed unmatched. The CDR3 protein is CASSLQGPQATF. The CDR3 nucleotides read TGTGCCAGCAGCTTACAGGGGCCCCAAGCCACCTTC.

This clonotype was observed at least ten times. The V and J genes are TRBV12-3 or TRBV12-4 and TRBJ2-1, with TRBD2 identical over 12 bases. The CDR3 length is 16 residues. Trimming removed 2 bases from V and 7 bases from J; junction bases left unmatched: 6. The CDR3 region is CASSLIRGLAGNEQFF. The CDR3 DNA reads TGTGCCAGCAGTTTAATTAGGGGACTAGCGGGTAATGAGCAGTTCTTC.

This clonotype was observed many times. The rearrangement uses TRBV12-3 or TRBV12-4 and TRBJ1-5; D is possibly TRBD1 (6 bases). Trimming removed 1 base at V and 3 bases at J, with 19 bases between. The CDR3 extends over 18 amino acids. CDR3 bases: TGTGCCAGCAGTTTAGGGTTTACAGGGATGGTCACCAATCAGCCCCAGCATTTT. Protein sequence: CASSLGFTGMVTNQPQHF.

This clonotype was recorded many times. Germline is not matched at one junction end, which may reflect a read error. The rearrangement uses TRBV11-3 and TRBJ1-1, with D tentatively TRBD1 (5 bases). CDR3 length: 15 residues. The germline V gene encodes CDR1 SGHNT and CDR2 YENEEA. The CDR3 loop is CASSLDLVYGGEAFF. CDR3 coding DNA: TGTGCCAGCAGTTTAGACCTAGTCTACGGGGGTGAAGCTTTCTTT.

In this sample, this clonotype turned up many times. The chain carries TRBV2 and TRBJ2-7, with D possibly matching TRBD2 (6 bases). CDR3 length: 14 residues. Germline-derived CDR1 and CDR2 are SNHLY and FYNNEI. The V gene lost 6 bases and the J gene lost 5 bases, with 17 bases spanning the gap. The CDR3 protein is CASSPLEGIHEQYF. The CDR3 nucleotides are TGTGCCAGCAGCCCCCTGGAGGGGATCCACGAGCAGTACTTC.

This clonotype was picked up many times. The rearrangement joins TRBV7-9 to TRBJ2-1, with D unresolved. Germline CDR1 reads SEHNR; CDR2 reads FQNEAQ (reference sequence). The CDR3 spans 15 residues. Trimming took off 5 bases at V and 0 bases at J, with 11 bases between the two ends. The CDR3 nucleotides are TGTGCCAGCAGCCCCAGGAGAGGCTCCTACAATGAGCAGTTCTTC. Protein: CASSPRRGSYNEQFF. The full variable domain, rest sourced from reference TRBV7-9 and TRBJ2-1, is DTGVSQNPRHKITKRGQNVTFRCDPISEHNRLYWYRQTLGQGPEFLTYFQNEAQLEKSRLLSDRFSAERPKGSFSTLEIQRTEQGDSAMYLCASSPRRGSYNEQFFGPGTRLTVL.

Only a few counts were recorded for this clonotype. The chain combines TRBV7-9 with TRBJ2-1, with D maybe TRBD2 (6 bases). The ends were cut back, 0 bases at V and 8 bases at J, with 11 bases in the middle. Germline V lookup: CDR1 SEHNR, CDR2 FQNEAQ (reference sequence). The CDR3 has 14 residues. CDR3 sequence (DNA): TGTGCCAGCAGCTTAGCGGGAGGTACGGATGAGCAGTTCTTC. Its protein product is CASSLAGGTDEQFF.

Ten or more counts support this clonotype. J is TRBJ2-3 and V is TRBV10-3; D uncertain. V lost 7 bases and J 1 base, leaving 6 bases between the germline ends. The CDR3 runs 12 residues. Germline V CDR1 and CDR2: ENHRY, SYGVKD. CDR3 in amino acids: CAITGGTDTQYF. CDR3 nucleotide sequence: TGTGCCATCACTGGGGGCACAGATACGCAGTATTTT.

This clonotype was detected only a few times. The chain uses TRBV6-2 or TRBV6-3 and TRBJ1-5; D is possibly TRBD1 (5 bases). Germline CDR1 MNHEY, CDR2 SVGEGT. The CDR3 runs 14 residues. V lost 8 bases, J lost 0 bases, and 11 bases lay in between. CDR3 sequence: CASCRTNSNQPQHF. The DNA of the CDR3 is TGTGCCAGCTGTCGGACAAATAGCAATCAGCCCCAGCATTTT.

About this clonotype: With a much larger clone just one base away, this may be a read error. This rearrangement joins TRBV9 to TRBJ1-6; 9 nucleotides line up with TRBD1. The V gene's germline CDR1 is SGDLS and CDR2 YYNGEE. This CDR3 is built from 14 residues. CDR3 sequence: CANSGTGWNSPLHF. For the CDR3, the DNA is TGTGCCAACAGCGGGACAGGGTGGAATTCACCCCTCCACTTT.

This clonotype was recorded many times. This rearrangement joins TRBV10-3 to TRBJ2-1, with TRBD2 identical over 13 bases. CDR3 length: 16 residues. Germline CDR1 ENHRY, CDR2 SYGVKD. The V and J ends lost 3 bases and 4 bases, in that order; junction bases with no gene match: 3. CDR3 coding DNA: TGTGCCATCAGTGACCTGACTAGCGGGAGGTACAATGAGCAGTTCTTC. This gives the protein CAISDLTSGRYNEQFF.

This clonotype occurred many times. This rearrangement joins TRBV12-3 or TRBV12-4 to TRBJ1-5; 8 positions match TRBD1. J gave up 7 bases and V 5 bases, and 16 bases lay outside the gene matches. This CDR3 has 17 amino acids. The CDR3 bases are TGTGCCAGCAGTCCCCGACAGGGGCGGGCTACTCCCCAGCCCCAGCATTTT. Protein product: CASSPRQGRATPQPQHF.

This clonotype was seen ten or more times. V is TRBV24-1 and J is TRBJ1-4; 7 bases are shared with TRBD1. Germline assignment: CDR1 KGHDR and CDR2 SFDVKD. This CDR3 has 14 amino acids. V lost 9 bases and J lost 4; bases outside the gene matches: 7. CDR3 in amino acids: CATAAAGGNEKLFF. The DNA for the CDR3 is TGTGCCACCGCGGCGGCAGGGGGTAATGAAAAACTGTTTTTT.

The chain employs TRBV30 and TRBJ1-1; 11 bases line up with TRBD1. V gave up 2 bases and J gave up 7 bases; unmatched junction bases: 6. The CDR3 extends over 14 amino acids. The germline gives CDR1 GTSNPN, CDR2 SVGIG (reference sequence). The CDR3 DNA follows: TGTGCCTGGAGTCACGGACAGGGGGCCGGTGAAGCTTTCTTT. It translates to CAWSHGQGAGEAFF.

The CDR3 DNA reads TGTGCCAGCAGACCCGGGACTAGCGGGAGGGCGGAGCAGTTCTTC. Translation gives CASRPGTSGRAEQFF. This chain uses TRBV6-5 with TRBJ2-1; 16 bases align to TRBD2. The CDR3 has 15 amino acids. Germline V gene lookup returns CDR1 MNHEY and CDR2 SVGAGI. Trimming at V came to 6 bases and at J to 10 bases, leaving 6 bases not matched to a gene.

This clonotype was seen a handful of times. CDR3 loop: CASSLRPGLKGETQYF. The CDR3 coding sequence is TGTGCCAGCAGCCTACGTCCGGGACTAAAAGGCGAGACCCAGTACTTC. The V call is TRBV11-2, the J call TRBJ2-5, with 7 bases that match TRBD2. The CDR3 is made up of 16 amino acids. Germline V CDR1 and CDR2: SGHAT, FQNNGV. V shed 5 bases and J 5 bases; nucleotides not matched to a gene: 14. The full variable domain, completed using reference TRBV11-2 and TRBJ2-5, is EAGVAQSPRYKIIEKRQSVAFWCNPISGHATLYWYQQILGQGPKLLIQFQNNGVVDDSQLPKDRFSAERLKGVDSTLKIQPAKLEDSAVYLCASSLRPGLKGETQYFGPGTRLLVL.

This clonotype was observed a few times. V and J are TRBV10-2 and TRBJ2-5; D remains ambiguous. Germline V CDR1 and CDR2: WSHSY, SAAADI. V was shortened by 7 bases and J by 1 base, with 13 bases between the two germline ends. The CDR3 runs 14 residues. CDR3 nucleotides: TGCGCCAGCATGTCCCTGGGGTCCCAAGAGACCCAGTACTTC. This gives the protein CASMSLGSQETQYF.

The chain couples TRBV11-2 to TRBJ2-5; 11 bases fit TRBD2. CDR3 length: 14 amino acids. Germline CDR1 SGHAT, CDR2 FQNNGV. Unmatched junction bases numbered 12, after V lost 5 bases and J lost 13 bases. The CDR3 nucleotides read TGTGCCAGCAGCAGCCTAGCGGGAGGAAGTAATTGGTACTTC. Translated: CASSSLAGGSNWYF.

This clonotype was counted ten times or more. The genes are TRBV2 and TRBJ1-3; the D is unclear. The germline CDR1 and CDR2 sequences are SNHLY and FYNNEI. V was clipped by 3 bases and J by 0 bases, with 12 bases between them. The length of the CDR3 is 16 residues. The CDR3 coding sequence is TGTGCCAGCAGTGAGAACAGACGCCTCTCTGGAAACACCATATATTTT. Its protein product is CASSENRRLSGNTIYF.

This clonotype was seen repeatedly, ten times or more. This chain joins TRBV24-1 and TRBJ2-2; D remains unclear. Between the trimmed V and J ends, which lost 1 base and 7 bases, there was a span of 9 bases. Germline V gives CDR1 KGHDR, CDR2 SFDVKD. The length of the CDR3 is 14 residues. Written as DNA, the CDR3 is TGTGCCACCAGTGATTTCCTGTCGGGCGGGGAGCTGTTTTTT. It translates to CATSDFLSGGELFF.

This clonotype was detected ten times or more. This chain joins TRBV5-1 and TRBJ2-7, with 11 bases fitting TRBD2. Trimming took 1 base from V and 0 from J; bases not matched to a gene: 0. The CDR3 is 15 amino acids. CDR1 is SGHRS, CDR2 YFSETQ, per germline. In DNA form, the CDR3 reads TGCGCCAGCAGCTTGACTAGCGGGGGCTCCTACGAGCAGTACTTC. Protein: CASSLTSGGSYEQYF.

The table lists this clonotype with many counts. The chain recombines TRBV12-3 or TRBV12-4 with TRBJ2-5; the D gene is possibly TRBD2 (5 bases). Trimming took 3 bases from V and 5 from J, leaving 10 bases between them. The CDR3 has 13 amino acids. The DNA for the CDR3 is TGTGCCAGCAGTTTTTTTGGGGAGGAGACCCAGTACTTC. It translates to CASSFFGEETQYF.